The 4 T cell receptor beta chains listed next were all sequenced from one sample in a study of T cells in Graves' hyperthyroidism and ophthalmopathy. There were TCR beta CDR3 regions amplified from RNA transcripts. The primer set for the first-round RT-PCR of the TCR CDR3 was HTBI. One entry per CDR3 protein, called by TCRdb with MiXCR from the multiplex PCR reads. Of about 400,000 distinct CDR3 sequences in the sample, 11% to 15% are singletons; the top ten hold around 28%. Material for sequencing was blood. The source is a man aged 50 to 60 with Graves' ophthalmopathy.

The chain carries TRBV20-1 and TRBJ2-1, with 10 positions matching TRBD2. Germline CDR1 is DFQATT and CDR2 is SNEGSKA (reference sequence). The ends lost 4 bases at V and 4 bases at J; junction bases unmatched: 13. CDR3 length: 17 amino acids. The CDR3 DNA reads TGCAGTGCTACGGATATAAAGCGGGAGGGGGGATACAATGAGCAGTTCTTC. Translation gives CSATDIKREGGYNEQFF.

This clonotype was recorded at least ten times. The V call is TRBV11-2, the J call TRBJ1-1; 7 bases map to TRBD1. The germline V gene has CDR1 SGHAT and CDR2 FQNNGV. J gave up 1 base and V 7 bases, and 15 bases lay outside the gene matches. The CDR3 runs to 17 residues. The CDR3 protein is CASTTLPGGLSNTEAFF. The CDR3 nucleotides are TGTGCCAGCACGACTCTTCCAGGGGGGCTCTCGAACACTGAAGCTTTCTTT.

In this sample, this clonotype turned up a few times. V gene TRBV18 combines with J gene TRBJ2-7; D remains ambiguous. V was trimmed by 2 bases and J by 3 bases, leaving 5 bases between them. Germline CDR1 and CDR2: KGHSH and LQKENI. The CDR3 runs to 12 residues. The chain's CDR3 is CASSPDIYEQYF. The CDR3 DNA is TGTGCCAGCTCACCAGATATCTACGAGCAGTACTTC.

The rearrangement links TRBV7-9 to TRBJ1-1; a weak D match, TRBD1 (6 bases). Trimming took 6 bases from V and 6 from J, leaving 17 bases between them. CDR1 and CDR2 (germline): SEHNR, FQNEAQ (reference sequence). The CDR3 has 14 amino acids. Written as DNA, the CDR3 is TGTGCCAGCAGGTCCGAGGGGGTAAGGTCTGAAGCTTTCTTT. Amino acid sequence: CASRSEGVRSEAFF.